What follows describes a single T cell receptor beta chain. The germline V gene encodes CDR1 SGHRS and CDR2 YFSETQ. V lost 0 bases, J lost 10 bases, and 4 bases stayed unmatched. The CDR3 is made up of 14 amino acids. The source of the sample is a study of technical replicates of blood from a few donors. Here immunoSEQ multiplex PCR was the method, and the copy in TCRdb shows in-frame clones only, minus some. This sample yields 50,000 to 80,000 clones, of which more than 75% are seen a single time; around 4.6% belongs to the top ten. This sequence originates from a human donor in good health. Some clones in this sample may be carry-over from other donors' samples. Sample: PBMCs. The chain recombines TRBV5-1 with TRBJ1-6; 7 bases line up with TRBD1. In DNA form, the CDR3 reads TGCGCCAGCAGCTTGGACAGGGGACGGTCACCCCTCCACTTT. It encodes CASSLDRGRSPLHF.